The 26 T cell receptor beta chains listed next were all sequenced from one sample in a study of CD8+CD57+ T cells in acquired aplastic anemia. It was genomic DNA that served as the template for profiling TCR beta VDJ and CDR3. Each CDR3 protein is one row after TCRdb ran MiXCR on the reads. The repertoire holds around 400,000 distinct CDR3 sequences, with about 70% as singletons. Material: sorted CD4+, CD8+, or CD8+CD57+ T cells (not recorded which) from PBMCs. Receptors originate from a human donor in good health, serving as a control.

This clonotype was seen repeatedly, ten times or more. The DNA for the CDR3 is TGTGCCAGCAGTGAACCTCGACAGGGTACAACTGGAAACACCATATATTTT. Its protein is CASSEPRQGTTGNTIYF. The chain joins TRBV25-1 to TRBJ1-3; 7 nucleotides agree with TRBD1. Losses at the gene ends were 2 bases for V and 2 bases for J; bases not matched to a gene: 9. The CDR3 is made up of 17 amino acids. The germline V gene encodes CDR1 MGHDK and CDR2 SYGVNS.

V gene TRBV12-3 or TRBV12-4 combines with J gene TRBJ1-1, with 9 bases identical to TRBD1. This CDR3 contains 14 residues. CDR3 protein: CASGTGPLNTEAFF. CDR3 DNA sequence: TGTGCTAGTGGGACAGGGCCCCTGAACACTGAAGCTTTCTTT.

In this sample, this clonotype turned up many times. This chain links TRBV19 with TRBJ2-2; a weak D match, TRBD1 (6 bases). In germline, CDR1 is LNHDA, CDR2 SQIVND (reference sequence). This CDR3 is 15 amino acids long. Trimming shortened V by 5 bases and J by 1 base, and 11 bases separated the two germline ends. The CDR3 region is CASSRQDLNTGELFF. CDR3 bases: TGTGCCAGTAGTCGACAGGACCTGAACACCGGGGAGCTGTTTTTT.

This clonotype was counted a few times. The chain uses TRBV20-1 and TRBJ1-5, with D possibly TRBD1 on 6 matching bases. This CDR3 is 14 amino acids long. CDR1 and CDR2 (germline): DFQATT, SNEGSKA (reference sequence). Deletions cut 7 bases from V and 6 bases from J, with 19 bases between. The CDR3 DNA sequence: TGCAGTGTTAGCCCGACAGGAGTGGGTCAGCCCCAGCATTTT. Translated, it gives CSVSPTGVGQPQHF.

Comment on this clonotype: It is likely a read error, because the conserved phenylalanine at the end of the CDR3 is missing. The DNA is omitted, as the CDR3 cannot be located on it reliably, and the CDR3 follows TCRdb's listing. This chain uses TRBV29-1 with TRBJ2-3; the table gives TRBD1 as D, unverified against the DNA. Per germline, CDR1 SQVTM and CDR2 ANQGSEA. The CDR3 spans 12 amino acids, including both terminal residues. CDR3 sequence: CSAGPRTGTPSG.

As regards this clonotype: It may be a read error: a sequence one base away is much more abundant. The rearrangement joins TRBV12-3 or TRBV12-4 to TRBJ1-2; D gene ambiguous. The CDR3 is 13 amino acids. The CDR3 sequence: CGSSPRRDSGYTF. For the CDR3, the DNA is TGTGGCAGCAGCCCCCGTCGGGATTCTGGCTACACCTTC.

The rearrangement links TRBV29-1 to TRBJ1-2; D uncertain. The CDR3 spans 14 residues. V lost 4 bases and J 1 base, leaving 13 bases between the germline ends. Germline CDR1 reads SQVTM; CDR2 reads ANQGSEA. CDR3 DNA sequence: TGCAGCGTTGCGGGGTCGGTATTTAACTATGGCTACACCTTC. Its protein is CSVAGSVFNYGYTF.

The V and J genes are TRBV29-1 and TRBJ1-2; D is possibly TRBD1 (6 bases). The J call is uncertain, as TRBJ2-1 better fits the DNA end. Germline V gives CDR1 SQVTM, CDR2 ANQGSEA. This CDR3 spans 13 amino acids. This CDR3 is CSASFGTLYEQFF. The DNA for the CDR3 is TGCAGTGCTAGTTTCGGGACACTTTATGAGCAGTTCTTC.

This clonotype was counted between two and nine times. V and J are TRBV29-1 and TRBJ1-2; maybe TRBD1 (5 bases). Germline V CDR1 and CDR2: SQVTM, ANQGSEA. CDR3 length equals 11 residues. V was pared by 4 bases and J by 6 bases, with 9 bases between. The CDR3 loop is CSVARADGYTF. The DNA of the CDR3 is TGCAGCGTTGCCAGGGCGGATGGCTACACCTTC.

The chain carries TRBV18 and TRBJ2-5, with 10 bases aligning to TRBD1. Losses at the gene ends were 8 bases for V and 3 bases for J; bases not matched to a gene: 9. Germline V CDR1 and CDR2: KGHSH, LQKENI. CDR3 length: 15 amino acids. The CDR3 DNA sequence: TGTGCCAGCACGGGACAGGGGCTTTTCAAAGAGACCCAGTACTTC. The encoded protein is CASTGQGLFKETQYF.

The chain carries TRBV9 and TRBJ2-7, with D maybe TRBD1 (5 bases). Trimming removed 4 bases from V and 4 bases from J, with 24 bases in between. Germline V lookup: CDR1 SGDLS, CDR2 YYNGEE. The CDR3 has 17 amino acids. Written as DNA, the CDR3 is TGTGCCAGCAGCTTCAACCGGAACAGGCTACTTTCATACGAGCAGTACTTC. Amino acids: CASSFNRNRLLSYEQYF.

The V call is TRBV20-1, the J call TRBJ2-7; 7 bases are a match to TRBD1. V lost 6 bases, J lost 0 bases, and 11 bases stayed unmatched. Germline V gene lookup returns CDR1 DFQATT and CDR2 SNEGSKA (reference sequence). The CDR3 sequence is 15 residues long. CDR3 DNA: TGCAGTGCGAGACAGGGACAGCATACCTCCTACGAGCAGTACTTC. Translating gives CSARQGQHTSYEQYF.

V is TRBV3-1 and J is TRBJ1-1; tentative D call: TRBD1 (5 bases). Looked up from germline, CDR1 is LGHDT and CDR2 is YNNKEL (reference sequence). V dropped 1 base and J dropped 5 bases, with 11 bases sitting between them. The CDR3 is made up of 14 amino acids. CDR3 in amino acids: CASSQAPGRTEAFF. CDR3 DNA sequence: TGTGCCAGCAGCCAAGCCCCGGGGCGAACTGAAGCTTTCTTT. Filled out from reference TRBV3-1 and TRBJ1-1, the complete variable domain reads DTAVSQTPKYLVTQMGNDKSIKCEQNLGHDTMYWYKQDSKKFLKIMFSYNNKELIINETVPNRFSPKSPDKAHLNLHINSLELGDSAVYFCASSQAPGRTEAFFGQGTRLTVV.

V and J are TRBV2 and TRBJ1-5; 9 bases align to TRBD1. The CDR3 has 14 residues. The germline gives CDR1 SNHLY, CDR2 FYNNEI. Germline trimming cut 7 bases from V and 3 bases from J; bases unmatched to any gene: 4. The CDR3 protein is CASKQGAFNQPQHF. In DNA form, the CDR3 reads TGTGCCAGCAAACAGGGGGCCTTCAATCAGCCCCAGCATTTT.

Regarding this clonotype: The junction shows a germline mismatch at one end, possibly a read error. This sequence joins TRBV9 and TRBJ1-1, with 8 bases aligning to TRBD1. CDR3 length: 14 residues. The germline V gene encodes CDR1 SGDLS and CDR2 YYNGEE. CDR3 protein: CASSVGDRGTYELF. CDR3 bases: TGTGCCAGCAGCGTAGGAGACAGGGGCACCTACGAGCTCTTT.

This clonotype appeared many times. This chain joins TRBV6-6 and TRBJ1-3; a weak D match, TRBD1 (6 bases). V was clipped by 4 bases and J by 0 bases, with 13 bases between them. Germline V gene sequence: CDR1 MNHNY, CDR2 SVGAGI (reference sequence). The CDR3 is made up of 16 amino acids. CDR3 nucleotides: TGTGCCAGCAGTTTAGGGGACAACTACTCTGGAAACACCATATATTTT. This translates into CASSLGDNYSGNTIYF.

The chain carries TRBV5-1 and TRBJ1-3; D call uncertain. The ends were cut back, 4 bases at V and 4 bases at J, with 18 bases in the middle. Germline V gives CDR1 SGHRS, CDR2 YFSETQ. The CDR3 extends over 16 amino acids. In nucleotides, the CDR3 is TGCGCCAGCAGCGTACGGGATACGCAGTCCGGAAACACCATATATTTT. It encodes CASSVRDTQSGNTIYF.

The CDR3 reads CASSYARSGGAEAQFF. The CDR3 DNA follows: TGTGCCAGCAGCTACGCGCGTAGCGGGGGGGCGGAGGCCCAGTTCTTC. The chain links TRBV7-2 to TRBJ2-1, with 11 bases that match TRBD2. The V gene end was trimmed by 4 bases and the J gene end by 13 bases; junction bases not matched to a gene: 15. This CDR3 contains 16 residues. Germline lookup yields CDR1 SGHTA and CDR2 FQGNSA.

The chain joins TRBV20-1 to TRBJ1-1; tentative D call: TRBD1 (5 bases). The CDR3 sequence is 13 residues long. Trimming pared 5 bases from V and 9 bases from J, leaving 19 bases between. Germline values: CDR1 DFQATT, CDR2 SNEGSKA (reference sequence). The CDR3 protein is CSADIGRGSKAFF. CDR3 DNA: TGCAGTGCTGATATAGGACGGGGGAGCAAAGCTTTCTTT.

As to this clonotype: The CDR3 ends on some other residue instead of the conserved phenylalanine or tryptophan, so this is likely a read error. The limits of the CDR3 on the DNA are not certain, so only TCRdb's listed CDR3 is given. The rearrangement links TRBV2 to TRBJ2-7; the table's D call, TRBD1, was not checked against the DNA. Per germline, CDR1 SNHLY and CDR2 FYNNEI. The CDR3 spans 15 amino acids, including both terminal residues. This chain's CDR3 is CASSRDRGPPPNCGD.

The chain uses TRBV7-9 and TRBJ1-1; no definite D call. CDR3 length: 15 residues. Trimming shortened V by 0 bases and J by 13 bases, and 21 bases separated the two germline ends. Germline V gene lookup returns CDR1 SEHNR and CDR2 FQNEAQ (reference sequence). DNA for the CDR3: TGTGCCAGCAGCTTAGCCACGAGCACAGATACGCAGTATTTCTTT. It specifies CASSLATSTDTQYFF.

This clonotype was detected ten times or more. CDR3 in DNA: TGTGCCAGTAGTATAGGATTTAAGATCCTCTATGGCTACACCTTC. Its protein is CASSIGFKILYGYTF. This chain links TRBV19 with TRBJ1-2; D is undetermined. V gave up 1 base and J gave up 4 bases, with 13 bases separating them. In germline, CDR1 is LNHDA, CDR2 SQIVND (reference sequence). The CDR3 is made up of 15 amino acids.

To note about this clonotype: The missing conserved phenylalanine or tryptophan at the end of this CDR3 makes a read error likely. The limits of the CDR3 on the DNA are not certain, so only TCRdb's listed CDR3 is given. The genes are TRBV7-9 and TRBJ1-5; the D call TRBD1 from the table was never checked on the DNA. Germline V lookup: CDR1 SEHNR, CDR2 FQNEAQ (reference sequence). The CDR3 length is 13 residues, termini included. CDR3 amino acids: CATSGTAVAYEQY.

V gene TRBV9 combines with J gene TRBJ2-5; D tentatively fits TRBD1 or TRBD2 (6 bases each). Germline CDR1 is SGDLS and CDR2 is YYNGEE. Trimming removed 6 bases at V and 5 bases at J, with 17 bases between. The CDR3 consists of 14 residues. CDR3 residues: CASNPGALRETQYF. In nucleotides, the CDR3 is TGTGCCAGCAACCCGGGGGCCCTCCGGGAGACCCAGTACTTC.

This clonotype was counted ten times or more. The chain has TRBV19 and TRBJ2-7, with 7 positions matching TRBD1. This CDR3 spans 14 amino acids. Germline V gives CDR1 LNHDA, CDR2 SQIVND (reference sequence). The trim removed 5 bases at V and 1 base at J, leaving 5 bases unmatched. The CDR3 sequence is CASSQGQESYEQYF. DNA for the CDR3: TGTGCCAGTAGTCAAGGACAGGAATCCTACGAGCAGTACTTC.

The chain combines TRBV9 with TRBJ2-5, with 15 bases identical to TRBD2. Trimming took 4 bases from V and 9 from J; bases not matched to a gene: 10. The CDR3 is 16 amino acids. The germline V gene has CDR1 SGDLS and CDR2 YYNGEE. CDR3 residues: CASSLRRTSGGDAQYF. The CDR3, as DNA: TGTGCCAGCAGCTTAAGAAGGACTAGCGGGGGGGATGCCCAGTACTTC.